Presented here are 14 T cell receptor beta chains from one specimen sequenced in a study of blood T cell repertoires in COVID-19. Here immunoSEQ multiplex PCR was the method, and the copy in TCRdb shows in-frame clones only, minus some. The table has approximately 70,000 clones, around 93% seen once. Sequencing input: peripheral blood. The receptors come from a woman aged 60-70 years with active COVID-19.

The J gene is TRBJ1-1, the V gene TRBV3-1 (or the pseudogene TRBV3-2); no clear D. This CDR3 is built from 14 residues. CDR1 and CDR2 (germline): LGHDT, YNNKEL (reference sequence). V gave up 2 bases and J gave up 3 bases, with 10 bases separating them. The CDR3 region has the DNA TGTGCCAGCAGCCAATTTCGTCGGGACACTGAAGCTTTCTTT. Amino acid sequence: CASSQFRRDTEAFF.

V usage is TRBV5-1 and J usage is TRBJ2-1, with 8 nucleotides matching TRBD2. The J segment lost 6 bases and the V segment lost 4 bases, leaving 15 bases of the junction unmatched. This CDR3 comprises 17 residues. From germline, CDR1 is SGHRS and CDR2 YFSETQ. The CDR3 DNA sequence: TGCGCCAGCAGCCCCGCAAGCCTACTAGCGGACCCCAATGAGCAGTTCTTC. This sequence encodes CASSPASLLADPNEQFF.

J is TRBJ2-7 and V is TRBV21-1; the table's D call TRBD2 went unverified against the DNA. TRBV21-1 is classified as a pseudogene. CDR3 length: 14 amino acids. The CDR3 loop reads CASSRTSGKYEQYF. The CDR3 bases are TGTGCCAGCAGCCGGACTAGCGGAAAGTACGAGCAGTACTTC.

The J gene is TRBJ2-5, the V gene TRBV2; TRBD1 agrees at 8 bases. The germline V gene encodes CDR1 SNHLY and CDR2 FYNNEI. The CDR3 has 13 amino acids. With 10 bases clipped from V and 2 bases from J, the junction kept 6 bases outside the gene matches. The CDR3 loop is CATSRDRQETQYF. DNA for the CDR3: TGTGCCACTAGCCGGGACAGGCAAGAGACCCAGTACTTC.

The chain carries TRBV5-1 and TRBJ1-3; D gene unclear. This CDR3 is 14 amino acids long. Germline CDR1 and CDR2: SGHRS and YFSETQ. V lost 4 bases and J lost 4, with 12 bases in between. The CDR3 here is CASSSDGQGNTIYF. CDR3 coding DNA: TGCGCCAGCAGCAGTGATGGGCAAGGAAACACCATATATTTT.

In this sample, this clone turned up once. V is TRBV29-1 and J is TRBJ2-1; 9 nucleotides line up with TRBD1. The CDR3 is 14 residues long. V gave up 6 bases and J gave up 6 bases; unmatched junction bases: 9. Germline-derived CDR1 and CDR2 are SQVTM and ANQGSEA. The CDR3: CSVVRQGGSNEQFF. CDR3 coding DNA: TGCAGCGTCGTCCGACAGGGGGGTTCCAATGAGCAGTTCTTC.

The chain uses TRBV3-1 (or the pseudogene TRBV3-2) and TRBJ1-3, with unresolved D. Germline CDR1 reads LGHDT; CDR2 reads YNNKEL (reference sequence). CDR3 size: 15 residues. V was clipped by 6 bases and J by 8 bases, with 20 bases between them. This CDR3 reads CASRVSVTPSDTIYF. As DNA, the CDR3 is TGTGCCAGCAGGGTGAGCGTAACCCCGAGTGACACCATATATTTT.

The V call is TRBV30, the J call TRBJ1-6; no clear D gene. Per the germline V gene, CDR1 is GTSNPN and CDR2 is SVGIG (reference sequence). V gave up 5 bases and J gave up 4 bases, with 9 bases separating them. The CDR3 spans 13 residues. The CDR3 DNA sequence: TGTGCCTGGGCGAGCGGATATAATTCACCCCTCCACTTT. Translating gives CAWASGYNSPLHF.

This clone has only one observation. The J gene is TRBJ2-7, the V gene TRBV7-8, with D tentatively TRBD2 (5 bases). CDR3 length: 18 residues. Trimming removed 0 bases from V and 6 bases from J, with 24 bases in between. CDR1 and CDR2 from the germline V gene are SGHVS and FQNEAQ. The chain's CDR3 is CASSLAGWVGAFAGEQYF. Written as DNA, the CDR3 is TGTGCCAGCAGCTTAGCAGGATGGGTGGGAGCCTTTGCGGGCGAGCAGTACTTC.

The chain recombines TRBV10-1 with TRBJ2-3; D call uncertain. Trimming shortened V by 7 bases and J by 0 bases, and 8 bases separated the two germline ends. CDR1 and CDR2 from the germline V gene are WNHNN and SYGVQD (reference sequence). The length of the CDR3 is 13 residues. The CDR3 DNA reads TGCGCCAGCAAGGCTAGTAGCACAGATACGCAGTATTTT. Its protein is CASKASSTDTQYF.

This sequence joins TRBV5-1 and TRBJ2-5, with D perhaps TRBD2 (5 bases). V was clipped by 0 bases and J by 4 bases, with 7 bases between them. CDR1 is SGHRS, CDR2 YFSETQ, per germline. There are 13 residues in the CDR3. CDR3 sequence reads: CASSLGAGETQYF. The CDR3 nucleotides read TGCGCCAGCAGCTTGGGGGCGGGAGAGACCCAGTACTTC.

The J gene is TRBJ1-2, the V gene TRBV28; maybe TRBD1 (5 bases). This CDR3 region has 15 residues. Germline V gene sequence: CDR1 MDHEN, CDR2 SYDVKM. With 6 bases removed from V and 1 base from J, the gap between germline ends came to 15 bases. CDR3 nucleotides: TGTGCCAGCAGGCGCCCAGGGCGGGGTAACTATGGCTACACCTTC. This encodes CASRRPGRGNYGYTF.

V and J are TRBV28 and TRBJ2-7, with D perhaps TRBD1 (6 bases). This CDR3 comprises 11 residues. The V gene's germline CDR1 is MDHEN and CDR2 SYDVKM. V was trimmed by 4 bases and J by 7 bases, leaving 8 bases between them. CDR3 DNA: TGTGCCAGCAGTTCAGGGGAAGAGCAGTACTTC. Translated, it gives CASSSGEEQYF.

The CDR3 DNA reads TGTGCCAGCTCACCACCTACAGGGCACGGCGACGAGCAGTACTTC. Its protein is CASSPPTGHGDEQYF. The V call is TRBV18, the J call TRBJ2-7, with D tentatively TRBD1 (6 bases). Germline CDR1 is KGHSH and CDR2 is LQKENI. V lost 0 bases and J lost 5, with 14 bases in between. CDR3 length: 15 amino acids.